This T cell receptor (beta chain) was captured by sequencing in a study of blood T cell repertoires in COVID-19. The overall study: The analysed material was cDNA or gDNA that came from T cells, B-cell-depleted T cells, or PBMCs.

Sequencing was performed with immunoSEQ multiplex PCR; in TCRdb, only in-frame clones are kept and a portion is missing. The sample contains almost 50,000 clones, roughly 90% of which appear only once. The CDR3 spans 15 residues. The V gene's germline CDR1 is SGHTS and CDR2 YDEGEE. Trimming pared 4 bases from V and 6 bases from J, leaving 16 bases between. This TCR came from a human donor in a cohort sampled during active COVID-19. The V and J genes are TRBV5-8 and TRBJ1-4; no firm D call. Sequencing was carried out using peripheral blood. The chain's CDR3 is CASSVDSRPHEKLFF. The CDR3 DNA sequence: TGTGCCAGCAGCGTGGATTCTAGACCTCATGAAAAACTGTTTTTT.